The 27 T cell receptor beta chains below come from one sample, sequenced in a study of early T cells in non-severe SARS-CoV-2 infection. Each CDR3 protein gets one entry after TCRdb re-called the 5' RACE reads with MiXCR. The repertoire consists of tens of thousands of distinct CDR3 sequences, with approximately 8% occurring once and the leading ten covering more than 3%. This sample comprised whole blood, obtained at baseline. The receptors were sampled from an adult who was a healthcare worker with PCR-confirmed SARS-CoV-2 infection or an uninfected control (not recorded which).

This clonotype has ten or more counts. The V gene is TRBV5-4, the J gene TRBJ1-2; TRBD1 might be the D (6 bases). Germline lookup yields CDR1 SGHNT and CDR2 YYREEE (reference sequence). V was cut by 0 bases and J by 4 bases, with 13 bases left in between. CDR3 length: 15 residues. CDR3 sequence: CASSLAQGQGYGYTF. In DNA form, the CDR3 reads TGTGCCAGCAGCTTGGCCCAGGGGCAGGGCTATGGCTACACCTTC.

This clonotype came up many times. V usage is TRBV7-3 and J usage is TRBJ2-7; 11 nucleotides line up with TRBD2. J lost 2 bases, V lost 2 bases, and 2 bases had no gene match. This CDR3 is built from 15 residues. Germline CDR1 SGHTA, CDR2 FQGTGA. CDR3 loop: CASSLLAGGTYEQYF. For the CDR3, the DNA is TGTGCCAGCAGCTTACTAGCGGGAGGTACCTACGAGCAGTACTTC.

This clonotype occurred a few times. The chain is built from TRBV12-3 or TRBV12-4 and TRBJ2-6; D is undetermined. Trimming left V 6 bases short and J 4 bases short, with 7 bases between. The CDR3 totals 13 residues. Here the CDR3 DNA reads TGTGCCAGCAGGCCAGTGGGGGCCAACGTCCTGACTTTC. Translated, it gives CASRPVGANVLTF.

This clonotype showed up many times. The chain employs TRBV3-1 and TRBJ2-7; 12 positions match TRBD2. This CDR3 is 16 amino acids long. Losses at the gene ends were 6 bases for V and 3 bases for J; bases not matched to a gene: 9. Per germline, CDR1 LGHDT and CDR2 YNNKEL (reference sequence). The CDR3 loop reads CASSFSMGLAGYEQYF. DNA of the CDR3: TGTGCCAGCAGTTTCTCTATGGGACTAGCGGGCTACGAGCAGTACTTC.

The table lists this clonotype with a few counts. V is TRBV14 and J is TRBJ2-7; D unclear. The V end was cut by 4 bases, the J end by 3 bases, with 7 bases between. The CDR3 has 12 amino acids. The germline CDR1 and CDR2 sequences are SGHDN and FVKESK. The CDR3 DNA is TGTGCCAGCAGCCGAACTTTCTACGAGCAGTACTTC. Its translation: CASSRTFYEQYF.

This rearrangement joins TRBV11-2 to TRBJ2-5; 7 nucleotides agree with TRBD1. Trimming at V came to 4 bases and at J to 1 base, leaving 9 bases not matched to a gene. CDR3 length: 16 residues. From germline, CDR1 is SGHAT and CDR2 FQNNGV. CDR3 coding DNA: TGTGCCAGCAGCTCACACAGGGGATTGGTCCAAGAGACCCAGTACTTC. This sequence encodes CASSSHRGLVQETQYF.

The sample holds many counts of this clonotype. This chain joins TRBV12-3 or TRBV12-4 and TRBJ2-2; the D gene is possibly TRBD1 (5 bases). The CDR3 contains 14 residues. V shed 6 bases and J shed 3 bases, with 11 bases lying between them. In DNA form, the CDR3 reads TGTGCCAGCAGACTCAGGGTGTACACCGGGGAGCTGTTTTTT. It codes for CASRLRVYTGELFF.

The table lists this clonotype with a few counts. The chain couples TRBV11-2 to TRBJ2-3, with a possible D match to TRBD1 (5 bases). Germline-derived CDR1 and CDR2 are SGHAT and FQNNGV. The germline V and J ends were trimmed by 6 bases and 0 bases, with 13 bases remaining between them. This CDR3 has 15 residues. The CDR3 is CASSHQQGSTDTQYF. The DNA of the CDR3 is TGTGCCAGCAGTCATCAGCAGGGAAGCACAGATACGCAGTATTTT.

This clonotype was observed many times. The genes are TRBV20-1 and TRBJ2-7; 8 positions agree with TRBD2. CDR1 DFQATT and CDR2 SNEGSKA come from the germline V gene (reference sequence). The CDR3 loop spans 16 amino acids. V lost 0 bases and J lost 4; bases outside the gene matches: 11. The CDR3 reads CSARDPSQRGWYEQYF. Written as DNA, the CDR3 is TGCAGTGCTAGAGATCCTTCCCAGCGGGGGTGGTACGAGCAGTACTTC.

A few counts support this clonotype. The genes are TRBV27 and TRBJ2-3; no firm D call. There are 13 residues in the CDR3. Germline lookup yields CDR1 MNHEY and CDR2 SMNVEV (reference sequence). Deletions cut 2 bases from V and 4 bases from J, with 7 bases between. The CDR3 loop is CASSLTRPDTQYF. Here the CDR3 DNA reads TGTGCCAGCAGTTTAACCCGGCCAGATACGCAGTATTTT.

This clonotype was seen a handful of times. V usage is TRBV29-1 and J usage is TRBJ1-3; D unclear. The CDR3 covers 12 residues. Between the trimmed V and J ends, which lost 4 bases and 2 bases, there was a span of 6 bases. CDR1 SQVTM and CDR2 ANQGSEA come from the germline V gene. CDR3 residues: CSVGIPGNTIYF. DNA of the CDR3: TGCAGCGTTGGAATACCTGGAAACACCATATATTTT.

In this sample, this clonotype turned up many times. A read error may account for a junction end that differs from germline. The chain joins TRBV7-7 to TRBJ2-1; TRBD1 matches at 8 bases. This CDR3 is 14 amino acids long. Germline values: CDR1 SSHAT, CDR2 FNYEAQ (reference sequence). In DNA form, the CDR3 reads TGTGCTAGCAGCTTGAGGCAGGGGGCTAATGAGCAGTTCTTC. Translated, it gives CASSLRQGANEQFF.

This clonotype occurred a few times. The CDR3 nucleotides are TGTGCCAGCAGCCCCGAGGGTCTTTCTAGAAACACCATATATTTT. Protein product: CASSPEGLSRNTIYF. The chain employs TRBV3-1 and TRBJ1-3; D is unresolved. CDR1 and CDR2 from the germline V gene are LGHDT and YNNKEL (reference sequence). V lost 4 bases and J 5 bases, leaving 15 bases between the germline ends. The CDR3 has 15 residues.

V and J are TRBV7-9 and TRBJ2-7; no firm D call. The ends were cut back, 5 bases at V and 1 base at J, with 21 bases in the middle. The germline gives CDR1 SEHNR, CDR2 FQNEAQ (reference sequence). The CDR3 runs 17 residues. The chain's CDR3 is CASSLAQALDISYEQYF. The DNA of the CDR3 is TGTGCCAGCAGCCTGGCCCAAGCGCTCGACATTTCCTACGAGCAGTACTTC.

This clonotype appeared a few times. The CDR3 region has the DNA TGTGCCAGCAGCTGGACTGGACGAGAGCAGTACTTC. Translating it yields CASSWTGREQYF. The chain combines TRBV7-2 with TRBJ2-7, with D possibly being TRBD2 (5 bases). Germline assignment: CDR1 SGHTA and CDR2 FQGNSA. The CDR3 runs to 12 residues. V was shortened by 4 bases and J by 7 bases, with 11 bases between the two germline ends.

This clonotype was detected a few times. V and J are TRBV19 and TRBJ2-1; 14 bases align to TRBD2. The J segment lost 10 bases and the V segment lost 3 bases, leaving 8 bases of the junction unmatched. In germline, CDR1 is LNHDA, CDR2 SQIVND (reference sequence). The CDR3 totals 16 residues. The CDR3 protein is CASSIATSGRVGEQFF. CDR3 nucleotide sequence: TGTGCCAGTAGTATCGCGACTAGCGGGAGGGTTGGGGAGCAGTTCTTC.

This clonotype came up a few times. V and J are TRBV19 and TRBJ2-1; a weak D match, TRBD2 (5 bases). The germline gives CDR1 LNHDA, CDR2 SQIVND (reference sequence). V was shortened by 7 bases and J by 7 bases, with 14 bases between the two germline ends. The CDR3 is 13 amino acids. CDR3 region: CASTSGSANEQFF. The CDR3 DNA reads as TGTGCCAGTACTAGTGGTAGCGCTAATGAGCAGTTCTTC.

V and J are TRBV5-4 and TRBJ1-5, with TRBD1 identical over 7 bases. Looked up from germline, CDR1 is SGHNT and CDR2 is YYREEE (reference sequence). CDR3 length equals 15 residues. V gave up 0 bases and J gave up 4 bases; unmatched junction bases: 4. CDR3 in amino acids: CASSLGQGENQPQHF. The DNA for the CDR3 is TGTGCCAGCAGCTTGGGACAGGGAGAAAATCAGCCCCAGCATTTT.

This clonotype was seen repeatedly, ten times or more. CDR3 region: CASSLGEVGQGWNEQYF. The CDR3 DNA is TGTGCCAGCAGCTTAGGGGAGGTTGGACAGGGCTGGAACGAGCAGTACTTC. The V call is TRBV11-2, the J call TRBJ2-7; 8 nucleotides agree with TRBD1. The CDR3 totals 17 residues. Per the germline V gene, CDR1 is SGHAT and CDR2 is FQNNGV. J lost 5 bases, V lost 1 base, and 13 bases had no gene match. Drawing the rest from reference TRBV11-2 and TRBJ2-7, the complete variable domain is EAGVAQSPRYKIIEKRQSVAFWCNPISGHATLYWYQQILGQGPKLLIQFQNNGVVDDSQLPKDRFSAERLKGVDSTLKIQPAKLEDSAVYLCASSLGEVGQGWNEQYFGPGTRLTVT.

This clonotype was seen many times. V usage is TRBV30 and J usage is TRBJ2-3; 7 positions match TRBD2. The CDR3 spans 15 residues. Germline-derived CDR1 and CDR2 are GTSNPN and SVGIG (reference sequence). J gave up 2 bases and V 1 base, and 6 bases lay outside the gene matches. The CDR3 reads CAWSEGTTYTDTQYF. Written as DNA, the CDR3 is TGTGCCTGGAGTGAGGGGACTACTTACACAGATACGCAGTATTTT.

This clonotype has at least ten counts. The CDR3 here is CASSLGHGYTF. CDR3 in DNA: TGTGCCAGCAGTTTGGGTCACGGCTACACCTTC. The chain has TRBV28 and TRBJ1-2; unclear D gene. CDR3 length: 11 residues. CDR1 and CDR2 from the germline V gene are MDHEN and SYDVKM. V was shortened by 3 bases and J by 8 bases, with 7 bases between the two germline ends.

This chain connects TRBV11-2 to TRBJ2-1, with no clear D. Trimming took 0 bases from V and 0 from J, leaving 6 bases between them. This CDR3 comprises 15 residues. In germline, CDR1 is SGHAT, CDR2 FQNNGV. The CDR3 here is CASSLDLRSYNEQFF. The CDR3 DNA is TGTGCCAGCAGCTTAGACCTCCGCTCCTACAATGAGCAGTTCTTC.

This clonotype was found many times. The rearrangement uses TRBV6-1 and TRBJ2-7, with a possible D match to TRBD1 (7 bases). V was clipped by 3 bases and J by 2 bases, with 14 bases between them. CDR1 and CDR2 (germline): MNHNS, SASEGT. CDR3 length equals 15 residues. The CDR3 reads CASSDLTRGAYEQYF. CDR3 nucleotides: TGTGCCAGCAGTGACCTCACCAGGGGGGCCTACGAGCAGTACTTC.

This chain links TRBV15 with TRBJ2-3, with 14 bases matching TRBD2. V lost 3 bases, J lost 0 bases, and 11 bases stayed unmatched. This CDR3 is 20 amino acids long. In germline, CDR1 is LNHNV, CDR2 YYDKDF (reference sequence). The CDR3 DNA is TGTGCCACCAGCAGGGGTCCCGGGACTAGCGGGAGAGGAAGCACAGATACGCAGTATTTT. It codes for CATSRGPGTSGRGSTDTQYF. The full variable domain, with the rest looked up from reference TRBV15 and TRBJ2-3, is DAMVIQNPRYQVTQFGKPVTLSCSQTLNHNVMYWYQQKSSQAPKLLFHYYDKDFNNEADTPDNFQSRRPNTSFCFLDIRSPGLGDTAMYLCATSRGPGTSGRGSTDTQYFGPGTRLTVL.

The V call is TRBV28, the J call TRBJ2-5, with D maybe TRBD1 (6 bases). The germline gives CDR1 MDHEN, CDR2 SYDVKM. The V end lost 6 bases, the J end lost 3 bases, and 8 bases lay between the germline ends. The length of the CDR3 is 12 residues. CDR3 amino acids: CASRGQEETQYF. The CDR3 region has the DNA TGTGCCAGCAGGGGACAAGAAGAGACCCAGTACTTC. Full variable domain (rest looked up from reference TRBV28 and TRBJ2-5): DVKVTQSSRYLVKRTGEKVFLECVQDMDHENMFWYRQDPGLGLRLIYFSYDVKMKEKGDIPEGYSVSREKKERFSLILESASTNQTSMYLCASRGQEETQYFGPGTRLLVL.

CDR3 nucleotide sequence: TGTGCCAGCAGTGCCCTGGGGACTACTGGGTACAATGAGCAGTTCTTC. It encodes CASSALGTTGYNEQFF. The genes are TRBV12-3 or TRBV12-4 and TRBJ2-1; 7 bases are a match to TRBD2. The CDR3 covers 16 residues. Unmatched junction bases numbered 11, after V lost 5 bases and J lost 4 bases.

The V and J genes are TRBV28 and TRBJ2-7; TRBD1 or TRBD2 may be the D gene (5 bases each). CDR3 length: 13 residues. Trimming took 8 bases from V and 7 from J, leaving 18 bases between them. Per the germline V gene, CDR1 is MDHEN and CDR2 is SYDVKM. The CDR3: CASGRSGLEEQYF. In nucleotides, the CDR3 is TGTGCCAGCGGGAGATCGGGGCTGGAAGAGCAGTACTTC.